This T cell receptor beta chain comes out of a study of CD8 T cells in ankylosing spondylitis. This clonotype was counted between two and nine times. The antigen is not known. The junction differs from germline at one of its ends, possibly a read error. For TCR beta, libraries came from quantitative 5'-RACE with molecular barcodes. TCRdb re-analysed the 5' RACE reads in MiXCR, keeping a single row per CDR3 protein. The table includes hundreds of thousands of distinct CDR3 sequences, about 11% detected once. Broader study findings: The authors reported significant enrichment of disease-linked clones in matched ankylosing spondylitis synovial fluid. A subset of motif variants has previously been described in the synovial fluid and blood of reactive arthritis. Among TCR beta sequences, a motif of eight highly homologous variants appeared characteristic of ankylosing spondylitis blood.

The sequence was obtained from a male donor with ankylosing spondylitis. The specimen sequenced was blood, either unsorted or a sorted T cell fraction (not recorded which).

The CDR3 loop reads CASSLVGSPWETQYF. The CDR3 DNA reads as TGTGCTAGCAGCTTAGTGGGCAGCCCTTGGGAGACCCAGTACTTC. V usage is TRBV7-7 and J usage is TRBJ2-5; D gene ambiguous. This CDR3 region has 15 residues. Germline loops: CDR1 SSHAT, CDR2 FNYEAQ (reference sequence).